This T cell receptor beta chain was found in a study of cytomegalovirus exposure and HLA in healthy donors. Findings and limits, study-wide: Published work reported that the classifier diagnosed cytomegalovirus status with high specificity and sensitivity. Investigators reported 150 to 200 TCR beta chains as tied to cytomegalovirus.

The data were produced by immunoSEQ multiplex PCR, yet TCRdb's version contains in-frame clones alone and is incomplete. The repertoire holds approximately 130,000 clones, around 85% seen once, with 2.1% in the top ten. Worth noting for this clone: Its antigen is not identified.

Germline CDR1 reads MNHEY; CDR2 reads SVGAGI. The CDR3 consists of 14 residues. V dropped 2 bases and J dropped 4 bases, with 9 bases sitting between them. The material sequenced was PBMCs. This clonotype was obtained from a woman younger than 45 in good health and CMV-seronegative. This sequence joins TRBV6-5 and TRBJ1-3; tentatively, D is TRBD1 (5 bases). CDR3 loop: CASSYGGRGNTIYF. The CDR3 nucleotides are TGTGCCAGCAGTTACGGGGGGAGGGGAAACACCATATATTTT.